This note documents a single T cell receptor beta chain sequence. The data derive from a study of OX40 agonist ivuxolimab in advanced cancers. Overall study context: Patients treated during dose escalation were battling hepatocellular carcinoma, melanoma, renal cell or head and neck cancer. Of the patients, three showed partial responses, one with hepatocellular carcinoma and two with cutaneous melanoma.

The protocol was immunoSEQ multiplex PCR, while the TCRdb copy is restricted to in-frame clones and leaves out a portion. The sample carries roughly 65,000 clones, roughly four fifths recorded once. V lost 2 bases to trimming and J lost 0 bases; unmatched junction nucleotides: 4. This CDR3 spans 16 amino acids. CDR1 MNHEY and CDR2 SVGAGI come from the germline V gene. The TCR sequence derives from an adult with an advanced solid tumor such as melanoma, head and neck, liver or kidney cancer. This sequence joins TRBV6-5 and TRBJ2-3, with 8 bases identical to TRBD2. The starting material was CD4+ or CD8+ T cells sorted from blood, obtained in a trial of the OX40 agonist ivuxolimab. CDR3 in DNA: TGTGCCAGCAGTTACCGAGCGGGGGTTAGCACAGATACGCAGTATTTT. Amino acid sequence: CASSYRAGVSTDTQYF.